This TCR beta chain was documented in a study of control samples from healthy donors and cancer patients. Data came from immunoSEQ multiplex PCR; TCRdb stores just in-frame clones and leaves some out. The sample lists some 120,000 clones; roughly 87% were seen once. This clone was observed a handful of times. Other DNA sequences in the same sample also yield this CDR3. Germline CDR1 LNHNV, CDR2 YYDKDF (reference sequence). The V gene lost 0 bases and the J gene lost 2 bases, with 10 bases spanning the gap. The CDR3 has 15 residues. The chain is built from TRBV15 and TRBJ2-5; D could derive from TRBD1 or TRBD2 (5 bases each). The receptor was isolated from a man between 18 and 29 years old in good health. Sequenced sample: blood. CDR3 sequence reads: CATSRDPGPQETQYF. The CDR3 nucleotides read TGTGCCACCAGCAGAGATCCGGGACCGCAAGAGACCCAGTACTTC.